Shown below are 11 T cell receptor beta chains from a single sample sequenced in a study of blood T cell repertoires in COVID-19. Assay used: immunoSEQ multiplex PCR; TCRdb lists only in-frame clones, some missing. The sample yields 470,000 or so clones, approximately 85% seen once. What was sequenced was peripheral blood. These receptors originate from a human donor in a cohort sampled during active COVID-19.

The gene calls are TRBV4-1 and TRBJ2-5; D unresolved. This CDR3 region has 14 residues. Germline loops: CDR1 MGHRA, CDR2 YSYEKL. Trimming removed 1 base at V and 0 bases at J, with 6 bases between. The CDR3 DNA reads as TGCGCCAGCAGCCAAGTGGCGGACCAAGAGACCCAGTACTTC. Translating gives CASSQVADQETQYF.

The chain joins TRBV5-1 to TRBJ1-1; 7 nucleotides agree with TRBD1. Germline V gives CDR1 SGHRS, CDR2 YFSETQ. This CDR3 comprises 15 residues. V lost 1 base, J lost 4 bases, and 7 bases stayed unmatched. The CDR3: CASSLTGESITEAFF. The CDR3 DNA follows: TGCGCCAGCAGCTTGACAGGGGAGAGTATCACTGAAGCTTTCTTT.

The genes are TRBV5-1 and TRBJ1-6; D is uncertain. The V gene's germline CDR1 is SGHRS and CDR2 YFSETQ. This CDR3 has 14 amino acids. Trimming stripped 1 base from V and 10 bases from J, with 12 bases between. This CDR3 is CASSLIEGRSPLHF. The CDR3 nucleotides read TGCGCCAGCAGCTTGATAGAGGGTCGATCACCCCTCCACTTT. The variable domain in full, completed from reference TRBV5-1 and TRBJ1-6, reads KAGVTQTPRYLIKTRGQQVTLSCSPISGHRSVSWYQQTPGQGLQFLFEYFSETQRNKGNFPGRFSGRQFSNSRSEMNVSTLELGDSALYLCASSLIEGRSPLHFGNGTRLTVT.

V and J are TRBV3-1 (or the pseudogene TRBV3-2) and TRBJ2-5, with D perhaps TRBD1 (6 bases). CDR1 and CDR2 from the germline V gene are LGHDT and YNNKEL (reference sequence). V lost 6 bases and J lost 5, with 16 bases in between. This CDR3 spans 14 amino acids. As DNA, the CDR3 is TGTGCCAGCAGTTACAGGGCCGGCGGGGAGACCCAGTACTTC. It specifies CASSYRAGGETQYF.

The J gene is TRBJ2-7, the V gene TRBV6-5, with 10 bases fitting TRBD2. From germline, CDR1 is MNHEY and CDR2 SVGAGI. V trimming: 6 bases; J trimming: 1 base; junction bases outside the gene matches: 6. The CDR3 length is 15 residues. DNA of the CDR3: TGTGCCAGCAGCACTTGGACTAGCGGTTCCTACGAGCAGTACTTC. Protein product: CASSTWTSGSYEQYF.

V usage is TRBV30 and J usage is TRBJ2-7, with TRBD1 matching 7 bases. Germline V gives CDR1 GTSNPN, CDR2 SVGIG (reference sequence). The CDR3 sequence is 13 residues long. V dropped 2 bases and J dropped 7; count of bases not matched to a gene: 8. CDR3 amino acids: CAWSRQGVGEQYF. The CDR3 region has the DNA TGTGCCTGGAGTCGGCAGGGGGTGGGGGAGCAGTACTTC.

The gene calls are TRBV18 and TRBJ1-5, with 7 bases lining up with TRBD1. The V segment lost 2 bases and the J segment 5 bases; nucleotides outside the gene matches: 6. CDR3 size: 15 residues. The germline V gene has CDR1 KGHSH and CDR2 LQKENI. In nucleotides, the CDR3 is TGTGCCAGCTCACCATCCGGGGACAGCGATCAGCCCCAGCATTTT. Amino acid sequence: CASSPSGDSDQPQHF.

The chain uses TRBV20-1 and TRBJ2-3; 7 bases line up with TRBD2. V lost 3 bases, J lost 0 bases, and 3 bases stayed unmatched. Per germline, CDR1 DFQATT and CDR2 SNEGSKA (reference sequence). This CDR3 has 14 amino acids. The CDR3 DNA sequence: TGCAGTGCTAGTGCGGGAGCCAGCACAGATACGCAGTATTTT. Its protein product is CSASAGASTDTQYF.

The rearrangement uses TRBV28 and TRBJ1-5; tentatively, D is TRBD1 (6 bases). The CDR3 is made up of 14 amino acids. V lost 7 bases and J 6 bases, leaving 16 bases between the germline ends. Germline CDR1 reads MDHEN; CDR2 reads SYDVKM. In DNA form, the CDR3 reads TGTGCCAGCATCCCGGGCAGGGGCGTTCAGCCCCAGCATTTT. This encodes CASIPGRGVQPQHF. The whole variable domain, remainder taken from reference TRBV28 and TRBJ1-5, is DVKVTQSSRYLVKRTGEKVFLECVQDMDHENMFWYRQDPGLGLRLIYFSYDVKMKEKGDIPEGYSVSREKKERFSLILESASTNQTSMYLCASIPGRGVQPQHFGDGTRLSIL.

The chain combines TRBV9 with TRBJ2-1; TRBD1 agrees at 8 bases. Germline CDR1 SGDLS, CDR2 YYNGEE. V lost 0 bases to trimming and J lost 2 bases; unmatched junction nucleotides: 7. This CDR3 has 17 residues. CDR3 nucleotide sequence: TGTGCCAGCAGCGTAGGGACAGGGACGTTGACCTACAATGAGCAGTTCTTC. This codes for CASSVGTGTLTYNEQFF.

This clone was detected once. The genes are TRBV19 and TRBJ2-7; tentatively, D is TRBD1 (6 bases). This CDR3 has 15 amino acids. V lost 0 bases, J lost 5 bases, and 14 bases lay in between. CDR1 is LNHDA, CDR2 SQIVND, per germline (reference sequence). The CDR3 region has the DNA TGTGCCAGTAGTATAGAGAACAGGGCGATCGACGAGCAGTACTTC. It specifies CASSIENRAIDEQYF.